Listed here are 27 T cell receptor beta chains from one sample, sequenced in a study of metastatic and nonmetastatic thyroid tumors. TCRdb called clones again from the PCR reads with MiXCR. This sample has 27,000 or so clones; about a quarter occur once, and the top ten carry less than 7.5%. Thyroid surgery was performed in patients who had received no treatment beforehand. The specimen was blood. All receptors derive from a female donor with papillary thyroid cancer or a benign thyroid nodule (not recorded which). Some clones in this sample may be carry-over from other donors' samples.

V usage is TRBV24-1 and J usage is TRBJ2-3; tentative D call: TRBD2 (6 bases). This CDR3 comprises 13 residues. The germline CDR1 and CDR2 sequences are KGHDR and SFDVKD. Deletions cut 5 bases from V and 8 bases from J, with 13 bases between. The DNA for the CDR3 is TGTGCCACCAGTGCTACTCGGGGAGGTACGCAGTATTTT. It codes for CATSATRGGTQYF.

This clone ranks as medium-sized (0.01 to 0.1%). V is TRBV5-1 and J is TRBJ1-2; D remains ambiguous. The CDR3 is 12 amino acids. Trimming stripped 0 bases from V and 8 bases from J, with 8 bases between. Per the germline V gene, CDR1 is SGHRS and CDR2 is YFSETQ. In nucleotides, the CDR3 is TGCGCCAGCAGCTTGGGGGCTGCCGGCTACACCTTC. The encoded protein is CASSLGAAGYTF.

V usage is TRBV28 and J usage is TRBJ2-7, with 9 bases that match TRBD1. Germline loops: CDR1 MDHEN, CDR2 SYDVKM. V trimming: 1 base; J trimming: 3 bases; junction bases outside the gene matches: 4. The CDR3 is 15 residues long. CDR3 loop: CASSLYGTGYYEQYF. The CDR3 bases are TGTGCCAGCAGTTTATATGGGACAGGGTACTACGAGCAGTACTTC.

In this sample, this clone turned up many times. The chain joins TRBV5-1 to TRBJ2-3; 11 nucleotides align to TRBD2. V shed 4 bases, J shed 3 bases, and the junction held 4 bases outside the gene matches. Germline CDR1 and CDR2: SGHRS and YFSETQ. CDR3 size: 15 residues. The CDR3 reads CASSGGLADTDTQYF. In nucleotides, the CDR3 is TGCGCCAGCAGCGGGGGACTAGCGGATACAGATACGCAGTATTTT.

The chain employs TRBV3-1 and TRBJ1-2; perhaps TRBD1 as D (5 bases). CDR1 and CDR2 from the germline V gene are LGHDT and YNNKEL (reference sequence). The CDR3 consists of 13 residues. Trimming took off 5 bases at V and 13 bases at J, with 20 bases between the two ends. The CDR3 protein is CASSVAMEGCCTF. The CDR3 DNA reads TGTGCCAGCAGCGTTGCGATGGAGGGGTGCTGCACCTTC. Variable domain in full (rest from reference TRBV3-1 and TRBJ1-2): DTAVSQTPKYLVTQMGNDKSIKCEQNLGHDTMYWYKQDSKKFLKIMFSYNNKELIINETVPNRFSPKSPDKAHLNLHINSLELGDSAVYFCASSVAMEGCCTFGSGTRLTVV.

The V call is TRBV11-3, the J call TRBJ1-3; no reliable D call. The CDR3 has 15 residues. Germline lookup yields CDR1 SGHNT and CDR2 YENEEA. Trimming cost V 4 bases and J 0 bases, with 10 bases left between them. The CDR3 here is CASSSDLHSGNTIYF. CDR3 nucleotides: TGTGCCAGCAGCTCTGACTTGCACTCTGGAAACACCATATATTTT.

The chain has TRBV20-1 and TRBJ2-7; 7 bases agree with TRBD2. The J call may be faulty, since TRBJ2-5 better matches the DNA end. The CDR3 is 16 amino acids. Germline V gene lookup returns CDR1 DFQATT and CDR2 SNEGSKA (reference sequence). The CDR3 spells CSAKGYALAGQETQYF. CDR3 in DNA: TGCAGTGCCAAGGGGTATGCCTTAGCGGGCCAAGAGACCCAGTACTTC.

V and J are TRBV4-1 and TRBJ2-7; D is uncertain. The CDR3 extends over 14 amino acids. V lost 2 bases to trimming and J lost 2 bases, with 10 bases between them. Germline lookup yields CDR1 MGHRA and CDR2 YSYEKL. In DNA form, the CDR3 reads TGCGCCAGCAGCCAACTGCCTTTGACCTACGAGCAGTACTTC. Translation: CASSQLPLTYEQYF.

By share of the sample, this clone is medium-sized (0.01 to 0.1%). The chain employs TRBV6-1 and TRBJ1-6, with 7 bases aligning to TRBD1. The trim removed 1 base at V and 10 bases at J, leaving 7 bases unmatched. The CDR3 consists of 15 residues. Germline V CDR1 and CDR2: MNHNS, SASEGT. This chain's CDR3 is CASSEETGKESPLHF. The DNA of the CDR3 is TGTGCCAGCAGTGAAGAGACAGGGAAGGAATCACCCCTCCACTTT.

Concerning this clone: One end of the junction is discordant with germline, which a read error may explain. The DNA for the CDR3 is TGTGCCAGCAGCGCAACAGGGTCCGACACCGGGGAGCTGGTTTTT. Residues: CASSATGSDTGELVF. The chain has TRBV2 and TRBJ2-2, with D possibly TRBD1 on 6 matching bases. The CDR3 loop spans 15 amino acids. The germline gives CDR1 SNHLY, CDR2 FYNNEI.

This clone has just a few counts. V usage is TRBV12-3 or TRBV12-4 and J usage is TRBJ1-2; D call uncertain. The V end was cut by 7 bases, the J end by 8 bases, with 20 bases between. The CDR3 has 14 amino acids. The CDR3 nucleotides read TGTGCCAGCACTCTCATGGGTGGGGTGGGCGGCTACACCTTC. Translating it yields CASTLMGGVGGYTF.

This clone qualifies as medium-sized. V is TRBV12-3 or TRBV12-4 and J is TRBJ2-5; D not resolved. The ends were cut back, 1 base at V and 5 bases at J, with 8 bases in the middle. This CDR3 comprises 13 residues. CDR3 in amino acids: CASSLVVRETQYF. CDR3 coding DNA: TGTGCCAGCAGTTTAGTAGTTCGGGAGACCCAGTACTTC.

Remarks on this clone: The junction does not match germline at one end; this may be a read error. V is TRBV10-3 and J is TRBJ2-1; no reliable D call. The germline V gene encodes CDR1 ENHRY and CDR2 SYGVKD. The CDR3 covers 11 residues. DNA for the CDR3: TGTGCCATCATTGAGCTGGTTGGGCAGTTCTTC. Amino acid sequence: CAIIELVGQFF.

V and J are TRBV28 and TRBJ2-3; D remains ambiguous. V gave up 7 bases and J gave up 4 bases, with 21 bases separating them. Germline V gives CDR1 MDHEN, CDR2 SYDVKM. The CDR3 totals 16 residues. The CDR3: CASISITVGRADTQYF. CDR3 bases: TGTGCCAGCATTTCTATTACAGTGGGCCGTGCAGATACGCAGTATTTT.

This sequence joins TRBV7-6 and TRBJ2-1, with D tentatively TRBD2 (6 bases). The germline gives CDR1 SGHVS, CDR2 FNYEAQ. The germline V and J ends were trimmed by 3 bases and 0 bases, with 15 bases remaining between them. There are 17 residues in the CDR3. The CDR3 loop reads CASSLGGSYSSYNEQFF. Here the CDR3 DNA reads TGTGCCAGCAGCTTGGGAGGTTCTTACAGCTCCTACAATGAGCAGTTCTTC.

V gene TRBV5-1 combines with J gene TRBJ1-2, with D perhaps TRBD1 (6 bases). Trimming cost V 2 bases and J 4 bases, with 18 bases left between them. Germline V gene sequence: CDR1 SGHRS, CDR2 YFSETQ. The CDR3 consists of 16 residues. This CDR3 reads CASSFDLGQKIYGYTF. The CDR3 region has the DNA TGCGCCAGCAGCTTCGACCTAGGACAGAAAATCTATGGCTACACCTTC.

This clone is judged medium-sized. This sample also contains other DNA sequences that code for the same CDR3. This chain connects TRBV6-1 to TRBJ2-5, with D perhaps matching TRBD1 (5 bases). The CDR3 is 12 residues long. The V and J ends lost 6 bases and 5 bases respectively, with 10 bases between them. Per the germline V gene, CDR1 is MNHNS and CDR2 is SASEGT. This CDR3 reads CASRMTVETQYF. The CDR3 nucleotides read TGTGCCAGCAGGATGACAGTCGAGACCCAGTACTTC.

This rearrangement joins TRBV6-2 or TRBV6-3 to TRBJ1-1, with a weak D call TRBD1 (5 bases). V lost 3 bases and J lost 5, with 10 bases in between. This CDR3 region has 13 residues. The V gene's germline CDR1 is MNHEY and CDR2 SVGEGT. The CDR3 here is CASSYGRQTEAFF. The DNA of the CDR3 is TGTGCCAGCAGTTATGGACGACAGACTGAAGCTTTCTTT.

This clone was seen more than once but under ten times. This sequence joins TRBV6-2 or TRBV6-3 and TRBJ1-2; 10 bases align to TRBD1. Losses at the gene ends were 0 bases for V and 8 bases for J; bases not matched to a gene: 6. The CDR3 extends over 15 amino acids. Germline V CDR1 and CDR2: MNHEY, SVGEGT. The CDR3 loop is CASSYSIRTGGGYTF. Here the CDR3 DNA reads TGTGCCAGCAGTTACTCGATCAGGACAGGGGGAGGCTACACCTTC.

This clone was counted many times. This clone may be a read error of a much larger clone one base away. V and J are TRBV18 and TRBJ2-1, with a possible D match to TRBD1 (6 bases). Per the germline V gene, CDR1 is KGHSH and CDR2 is LQKENI. Trimming took 0 bases from V and 16 from J, leaving 16 bases between them. This CDR3 has 13 amino acids. CDR3 coding DNA: TGTGCCAGCTCACCACCTATGAACAGGGTTAAATTCTTC. This encodes CASSPPMNRVKFF.

This clone was observed a handful of times. V and J are TRBV6-1 and TRBJ1-5; D is undetermined. The germline CDR1 and CDR2 sequences are MNHNS and SASEGT. The CDR3 covers 14 residues. Trimming took off 7 bases at V and 4 bases at J, with 14 bases between the two ends. The CDR3: CASNDPQRNQPQHF. The CDR3 region has the DNA TGTGCCAGCAATGACCCCCAAAGAAATCAGCCCCAGCATTTT.

J is TRBJ2-1 and V is TRBV20-1; 13 nucleotides line up with TRBD2. The J segment lost 6 bases and the V segment lost 8 bases, leaving 10 bases of the junction unmatched. The CDR3 has 15 amino acids. Germline V lookup: CDR1 DFQATT, CDR2 SNEGSKA (reference sequence). CDR3 nucleotide sequence: TGCAGTTTTGCCATACTAGCGGGAGGGGGCAATGAGCAGTTCTTC. Translating gives CSFAILAGGGNEQFF.

This clone was recorded a few times. This chain uses TRBV12-3 or TRBV12-4 with TRBJ2-7; D may match TRBD1 or TRBD2 (5 bases each). The CDR3 covers 14 residues. V was clipped by 4 bases and J by 5 bases, with 15 bases between them. Here the CDR3 reads CASSSSGGEDEQYF. The CDR3, as DNA: TGTGCCAGCAGTTCCTCTGGGGGTGAGGACGAGCAGTACTTC.

This clone was observed a single time. The germline gene is not matched at one end of the junction; a read error may be the cause. V usage is TRBV20-1 and J usage is TRBJ2-3, with D hard to call. The CDR3 loop spans 15 amino acids. Germline V gene lookup returns CDR1 DFQATT and CDR2 SNEGSKA (reference sequence). Here the CDR3 DNA reads TGCAGTGCTAGTGTCGGTCTACGGCCCACAGATCCGCAGTATTTT. Protein sequence: CSASVGLRPTDPQYF.

This clone occurred many times. This rearrangement joins TRBV2 to TRBJ2-1, with 7 bases matching TRBD2. Germline CDR1 SNHLY, CDR2 FYNNEI. This CDR3 has 13 amino acids. V gave up 8 bases and J gave up 3 bases; unmatched junction bases: 4. The CDR3: CASSGTNYNEQFF. The CDR3 region has the DNA TGTGCCAGCTCCGGGACTAACTACAATGAGCAGTTCTTC.

Relative to its sample, this clone is medium-sized. The CDR3 is CASSSYGRGRKNTEAFF. CDR3 DNA sequence: TGTGCCAGCAGCTCCTATGGGAGGGGACGAAAGAACACTGAAGCTTTCTTT. This chain links TRBV7-8 with TRBJ1-1, with a tentative D call TRBD1 (5 bases). The CDR3 totals 17 residues. With 4 bases removed from V and 1 base from J, the gap between germline ends came to 19 bases. Per the germline V gene, CDR1 is SGHVS and CDR2 is FQNEAQ.

This clone was counted at least ten times. The chain joins TRBV5-1 to TRBJ2-5; 7 bases map to TRBD2. With 1 base clipped from V and 4 bases from J, the junction kept 7 bases outside the gene matches. There are 15 residues in the CDR3. Germline assignment: CDR1 SGHRS and CDR2 YFSETQ. The CDR3 DNA sequence: TGCGCCAGCAGCTTGACGCGGGGGTCGATAGAGACCCAGTACTTC. The encoded protein is CASSLTRGSIETQYF. The full variable domain, with the rest looked up from reference TRBV5-1 and TRBJ2-5, is KAGVTQTPRYLIKTRGQQVTLSCSPISGHRSVSWYQQTPGQGLQFLFEYFSETQRNKGNFPGRFSGRQFSNSRSEMNVSTLELGDSALYLCASSLTRGSIETQYFGPGTRLLVL.